This TCR beta chain was obtained from a study of blood T cell repertoires in COVID-19. Looking at the study overall: From the United States, Italy and Spain came samples of acute and convalescent COVID-19.

Sequencing was performed with immunoSEQ multiplex PCR; in TCRdb, only in-frame clones are kept and a portion is missing. Among roughly 310,000 clones, 75% to 90% were seen once, and the ten largest hold approximately 2.9%. The CDR3 spans 16 residues. Per germline, CDR1 WNHNN and CDR2 SYGVQD (reference sequence). J gave up 4 bases and V 2 bases, and 7 bases lay outside the gene matches. This sequence originates from a woman younger than 45 with COVID-19, enrolled during active disease. V gene TRBV10-1 combines with J gene TRBJ2-1, with 8 bases matching TRBD2. Source material: peripheral blood. The CDR3, as DNA: TGCGCCAGCAGTGAGCGGAGAGCGGGGGTATACAATGAGCAGTTCTTC. This gives the protein CASSERRAGVYNEQFF.